The rows below give T cell receptor beta chains drawn from one sample of a study of T cells after yellow fever vaccination. TCRdb re-called the 5' RACE reads through MiXCR, storing one row per CDR3 protein. The sample holds a few hundred thousand distinct CDR3 sequences; roughly 5.6% are singletons and the top ten take under 3.5%. This sample comprised CD4+ T cells sorted from PBMCs, obtained on the day of the yellow fever booster vaccination. The receptor source for this set is a man aged 18 to 29 who received the YFV17D yellow fever vaccine. CDR3s include the opening cysteine and the closing phenylalanine or tryptophan. The D gene is left open where the match is weak. Size is stated for part of the rows, as once, few or many counts, or as a class when the clone is expanded.

J gene | clone size | D gene | V gene | CDR3 DNA | CDR3 protein
TRBJ1-4 | . | . | TRBV15 | TGTGCCACCAGCAGAGGGTTCGTACGGGATAAACTGTTTTTT | CATSRGFVRDKLFF
TRBJ2-5 | . | TRBD2 | TRBV24-1 | TGTGCCACCAGTGCCAGCGGGAAAGAGACCCAGTACTTC | CATSASGKETQYF
TRBJ1-1 | many | . | TRBV18 | TGTGCCAGCTCCCCGAACCGGGGGCTTACAAACACTGAAGCTTTCTTT | CASSPNRGLTNTEAFF
TRBJ2-2 | few | . | TRBV9 | TGTGCCAGCAGCGTGGAGGGGGTCTACACCGGGGAGCTGTTTTTT | CASSVEGVYTGELFF
TRBJ1-1 | few | TRBD1 | TRBV6-5 | TGTGCCAGCAGAAATATTCCGGGACAGGGGTACACTGAAGCTTTCTTT | CASRNIPGQGYTEAFF
TRBJ2-5 | many | . | TRBV20-1 | TGCAGTGCTAGAGATTACGGCAGGAAGTACTTC | CSARDYGRKYF
TRBJ2-7 | . | . | TRBV3-1 | TGTGCCAGCAGCCGCGACTACGAGCAGTACTTC | CASSRDYEQYF
TRBJ1-3 | . | TRBD1 | TRBV6-5 | TGTGCCAGCAGTTACTCGCCGGGACAGATCATCGGAAACACCATATATTTT | CASSYSPGQIIGNTIYF
TRBJ2-5 | . | TRBD2 | TRBV4-2 | TGTGCCAGCAGCGGAGTAGCTGCGGGGGGGGAGACCCAGTACTTC | CASSGVAAGGETQYF
TRBJ2-1 | few | TRBD2 | TRBV19 | TGTGCCAGTACCACCCGCACTAGCGGAGAGCAGTTCTTC | CASTTRTSGEQFF
TRBJ1-4 | many | . | TRBV7-2 | TGTGCCAGCAGCTTATTCGTGGGTGAAAAACTGTTTTTT | CASSLFVGEKLFF
TRBJ2-7 | many | TRBD2 | TRBV7-2 | TGTGCCAGCAGCCCATATAGCGGGGGCCCCTACGAGCAGTACTTC | CASSPYSGGPYEQYF
TRBJ2-5 | . | . | TRBV15 | TGTGCCACCAGCAGAGATAAGGCCACAGTGGAGACCCAGTACTTC | CATSRDKATVETQYF
TRBJ2-3 | many | TRBD2 | TRBV5-1 | TGCGCCAGCAGCACCCCCGGGGGGGATGGAGATACGCAGTATTTT | CASSTPGGDGDTQYF
TRBJ2-1 | few | TRBD2 | TRBV7-2 | TGTGCCAGCAGCTCCCTCGGTAGCGGGGGGGGGATCTACAATGAGCAGTTCTTC | CASSSLGSGGGIYNEQFF
TRBJ2-3 | . | . | TRBV7-6 | TGTGCCAGCAGCCCCTCTTGGTTCGGGCCTAGCACAGATACGCAGTATTTT | CASSPSWFGPSTDTQYF
TRBJ2-7 | many | TRBD2 | TRBV7-3 | TGTGCCAGCAGCCCAGGTTCGGGGGGCTCCTACGAGCAGTACTTC | CASSPGSGGSYEQYF
TRBJ1-1 | many | TRBD1 | TRBV7-9 | TGTGCCAGCAGCTTAGATGGAGGGGGCCAGGCTTTCTTT | CASSLDGGGQAFF
TRBJ2-6 | few | . | TRBV7-9 | TGTGCCAGCAGCCCAGGGGTCGGGTTAAAAGCTGGGGCCAACGTCCTGACTTTC | CASSPGVGLKAGANVLTF
TRBJ2-1 | few | TRBD2 | TRBV7-8 | TGTGCCAGCAGCTTAGCGCCTTGGCGGGGGGCCTACAATGAGCAGTTCTTC | CASSLAPWRGAYNEQFF
TRBJ1-1 | many | TRBD1 | TRBV7-2 | TGTGCCAGCAGCCCACAGGGGGCCATGAACACTGAAGCTTTCTTT | CASSPQGAMNTEAFF
TRBJ2-6 | many | . | TRBV7-2 | TGTGCCAGCAGCTTAACTCGCTCTGGGGCCAACGTCCTGACTTTC | CASSLTRSGANVLTF
TRBJ2-3 | . | TRBD2 | TRBV24-1 | TGTGCCACCAGCCCAAGTGGTGCTAGCGGGGGGGCCGGGGGCACAGATACGCAGTATTTT | CATSPSGASGGAGGTDTQYF
TRBJ1-6 | . | . | TRBV6-4 | TGTGCCAGCAGTGCCGGGACCGAGTATAATTCACCCCTCCACTTT | CASSAGTEYNSPLHF
TRBJ1-2 | . | TRBD1 | TRBV7-2 | TGTGCCAGCAGCACACGGGACAGGGGGCATGGCTACACCTTC | CASSTRDRGHGYTF
TRBJ2-7 | many | TRBD1 | TRBV7-2 | TGTGCCAGCACACCGGGACAGGGGGCGTACGAGCAGTACTTC | CASTPGQGAYEQYF
TRBJ1-3 | few | . | TRBV10-3 | TGTGCCATCACAGGGCAGCTCTCTGGAAACACCATATATTTT | CAITGQLSGNTIYF
TRBJ1-2 | . | . | TRBV5-6 | TGTGCCAGCAGGACCCAGGGAGGGGGCTATGGCTACACCTTC | CASRTQGGGYGYTF
TRBJ2-3 | many | . | TRBV5-1 | TGCGCCAGCAGCGTCGACATAGATACGCAGTATTTT | CASSVDIDTQYF
TRBJ2-7 | few | . | TRBV7-2 | TGTGCCAGCAGCTTATCCTCCTGGGTAGATTACGAGCAGTACTTC | CASSLSSWVDYEQYF
TRBJ1-2 | . | TRBD1 | TRBV7-2 | TGTGCCAGCAGCCTTACCGGGACAGGGTACTATGGCTACACCTTC | CASSLTGTGYYGYTF
TRBJ2-4 | few | TRBD1 | TRBV5-1 | TGCGCCAGCAGCCCGGAATTGAGGGACAGTAAAAACATTCAGTACTTC | CASSPELRDSKNIQYF
TRBJ2-5 | few | . | TRBV7-2 | TGTGCCAGCAGCCCCCCCCAGGGAAAAGAGACCCAGTACTTC | CASSPPQGKETQYF
TRBJ2-3 | . | . | TRBV12-3/TRBV12-4 | TGTGCCAGCACCTGGGGGGGCCGGGATACGCAGTATTTT | CASTWGGRDTQYF
TRBJ1-5 | . | . | TRBV20-1 | TGCAGTGCTCTGGGACGGGTTCTTGATCAGCCCCAGCATTTT | CSALGRVLDQPQHF
TRBJ1-5 | . | . | TRBV6-6 | TGTGCCAGCAGTTACGCACCAGGCCGGGGGAATAGCAATCAGCCCCAGCATTTT | CASSYAPGRGNSNQPQHF
TRBJ2-5 | . | . | TRBV7-2 | TGTGCCAGCAGCTCCGGCCCCTCCGGAGGGACCCAGTACTTC | CASSSGPSGGTQYF
TRBJ1-2 | many | . | TRBV11-2 | TGTGCCAGCAGCTTAATTCAATGGGGCGCTAACTATGGCTACACCTTC | CASSLIQWGANYGYTF
TRBJ2-5 | few | . | TRBV11-2 | TGTGCCAGCAGCACAATGCGGGGTACGGAGACGTGGGAGACCCAGTACTTC | CASSTMRGTETWETQYF
TRBJ1-1 | few | . | TRBV29-1 | TGCAGCGTTGATCGGGCTTTCTTT | CSVDRAFF
TRBJ1-1 | . | . | TRBV20-1 | TGCAGTGCTGCGGTTTTTTTGAAGTCTGAAGCTTTCTTT | CSAAVFLKSEAFF
TRBJ2-3 | . | TRBD1 | TRBV12-3/TRBV12-4 | TGTGCCAGCAGTAACAGGGGTGATACGCAGTATTTT | CASSNRGDTQYF
TRBJ1-2 | . | TRBD1 | TRBV5-4 | TGTGCCAGCAGCGCCGACAGGGCTGGTCCCTATGGCTACACCTTC | CASSADRAGPYGYTF
TRBJ1-1 | many | . | TRBV18 | TGTGCCAGCTCACCAGAGTTCACTGAAGCTTTCTTT | CASSPEFTEAFF
TRBJ2-2 | . | . | TRBV5-1 | TGCGCCAGCAGCGTTTTTACCGGGGAGCTGTTTTTT | CASSVFTGELFF
TRBJ2-5 | . | . | TRBV27 | TGTGCCAGCAGTTTATCGGTCTCCTGGGGGGAGACCCAGTACTTC | CASSLSVSWGETQYF
TRBJ2-1 | few | . | TRBV3-1 | TGTGCCAGCAGCCAAGCCGGGACTCCAGGTGAGCAGTTCTTC | CASSQAGTPGEQFF
TRBJ2-1 | many | . | TRBV6-2/TRBV6-3 | TGTGCCAGCAGCTTGAATCCCGACTGGGGGGATGAGCAGTTCTTC | CASSLNPDWGDEQFF
TRBJ2-3 | many | . | TRBV20-1 | TGCAGTGCTAGAGTCCGACGAGGGGGGCCCACAGATACGCAGTATTTT | CSARVRRGGPTDTQYF
TRBJ1-1 | few | TRBD1 | TRBV7-2 | TGTGCCAGCAGCCTAGGACAGGGCTACACTGAAGCTTTCTTT | CASSLGQGYTEAFF
TRBJ2-3 | . | . | TRBV7-8 | TGTGCCAGCAGCCCCCCGGTGCTTTCAGATACGCAGTATTTT | CASSPPVLSDTQYF
TRBJ2-3 | . | . | TRBV20-1 | TGCAGTGCCAACACCCCGCCGTTGGTCCAGGGGAAGTATTTT | CSANTPPLVQGKYF
TRBJ2-3 | few | . | TRBV5-4 | TGTGCCAGCAGCCTTGGACAGAATACGCAGTATTTT | CASSLGQNTQYF
TRBJ2-7 | many | TRBD1 | TRBV25-1 | TGTGCCAGCAGCCGCTGGACAGGGGGCTACAACGAGCAGTACTTC | CASSRWTGGYNEQYF
TRBJ1-2 | . | TRBD1 | TRBV11-2 | TGTGCCAGCAGCCCTGACAGGGAAGAATTCTATGGCTACACCTTC | CASSPDREEFYGYTF
TRBJ1-3 | . | . | TRBV4-2 | TGTGCCAGCAGCCAAGATCAAAGGGGTCTAGGTGGAAACACCATATATTTT | CASSQDQRGLGGNTIYF
TRBJ1-5 | . | . | TRBV9 | TGTGCCAGCTCCACGGGCGATTATAGCAATCAGCCCCAGCATTTT | CASSTGDYSNQPQHF
TRBJ1-6 | few | . | TRBV7-2 | TGTGCCAGCAGTCCCCAACAGCGGGGGGCCCTCCACTTT | CASSPQQRGALHF